The next 31 T cell receptor beta chains were all read from a single sample in a study of human T cells and chemical hapten exposure. Specified treatment: therapeutic diphenylcyclopropenone sensitization with weekly scalp DPC. Each cDNA molecule in the library carried unique molecular identifiers. From the reads, TCRdb called clonotypes with MiXCR, one entry per CDR3 protein. The sample contains several thousand distinct CDR3 sequences, about 48% of which appear only once. The sample consisted of whole blood, taken before DPC sensitization or 2, 6, or about 24 weeks after (not recorded which). The receptors stem from an adult with alopecia areata. Some clones in this sample may be carry-over from other donors' samples. This table probably holds off-target reads from a library built for another chain.

This chain uses TRBV13 with TRBJ2-1; tentatively, D is TRBD1 (5 bases). The V gene lost 5 bases and the J gene lost 0 bases, with 11 bases spanning the gap. Germline CDR1 reads PRHDT; CDR2 reads FYEKMQ (reference sequence). The CDR3 contains 15 residues. This chain's CDR3 is CASSQGPSSYNEQFF. CDR3 DNA: TGTGCCAGCAGCCAGGGTCCTAGCTCCTACAATGAGCAGTTCTTC.

The CDR3 DNA reads as TGCAGTGCTCCTGGGCCGAACTACGAGCAGTACTTC. As protein: CSAPGPNYEQYF. The chain is built from TRBV20-1 and TRBJ2-7; D remains ambiguous. Germline CDR1 reads DFQATT; CDR2 reads SNEGSKA (reference sequence). The CDR3 extends over 12 amino acids. V lost 5 bases and J lost 3, with 11 bases in between.

Here the CDR3 reads CASLEVGGPRYNEQFF. The CDR3 DNA is TGTGCCAGCCTGGAGGTGGGAGGGCCGAGATACAATGAGCAGTTCTTC. V is TRBV7-9 and J is TRBJ2-1, with 7 bases matching TRBD2. Per the germline V gene, CDR1 is SEHNR and CDR2 is FQNEAQ (reference sequence). The CDR3 runs 16 residues. The V and J ends lost 8 bases and 4 bases, in that order; junction bases with no gene match: 14.

J is TRBJ1-1 and V is TRBV29-1; perhaps TRBD1 as D (5 bases). The CDR3 has 15 amino acids. Per germline, CDR1 SQVTM and CDR2 ANQGSEA. Trimming removed 4 bases from V and 3 bases from J, with 18 bases in between. The CDR3 DNA follows: TGCAGCGTTGCAACCTCAGGGTTTGTGGACACTGAAGCTTTCTTT. It yields the protein CSVATSGFVDTEAFF.

The chain is built from TRBV6-6 and TRBJ2-5; 8 bases are a match to TRBD2. Germline V CDR1 and CDR2: MNHNY, SVGAGI (reference sequence). The V segment lost 2 bases and the J segment 4 bases; nucleotides outside the gene matches: 3. This CDR3 comprises 14 residues. CDR3 protein: CASSYQLAGETQYF. The CDR3, as DNA: TGTGCCAGCAGTTACCAGCTAGCGGGAGAGACCCAGTACTTC.

The CDR3 loop reads CASSTSGAQETQYF. CDR3 nucleotide sequence: TGTGCCAGCAGCACTAGCGGAGCACAAGAGACCCAGTACTTC. The rearrangement links TRBV3-1 to TRBJ2-5; 8 bases are shared with TRBD2. This CDR3 contains 14 residues. The V and J ends lost 5 bases and 2 bases, in that order; junction bases with no gene match: 4. Germline V lookup: CDR1 LGHDT, CDR2 YNNKEL (reference sequence).

The chain couples TRBV27 to TRBJ2-1, with TRBD1 as a possible D gene (6 bases). This CDR3 comprises 12 residues. Looked up from germline, CDR1 is MNHEY and CDR2 is SMNVEV (reference sequence). Trimming took off 10 bases at V and 9 bases at J, with 16 bases between the two ends. The chain's CDR3 is CATLNRVSEQFF. CDR3 coding DNA: TGTGCCACCCTCAACAGGGTTTCTGAGCAGTTCTTC.

The chain has TRBV20-1 and TRBJ2-7, with D hard to call. V lost 5 bases, J lost 2 bases, and 10 bases lay in between. CDR3 length: 12 amino acids. Germline V gene lookup returns CDR1 DFQATT and CDR2 SNEGSKA (reference sequence). This chain's CDR3 is CSAQTGPYEQYF. CDR3 DNA sequence: TGCAGTGCTCAGACCGGGCCCTACGAGCAGTACTTC.

The rearrangement links TRBV7-8 to TRBJ2-7; tentatively, D is TRBD1 (6 bases). The CDR3 is 15 residues long. Deletions cut 5 bases from V and 0 bases from J, with 14 bases between. Germline V CDR1 and CDR2: SGHVS, FQNEAQ. The CDR3 here is CASSRLGGSSYEQYF. CDR3 nucleotides: TGTGCCAGCAGCCGCCTAGGGGGTTCCTCCTACGAGCAGTACTTC.

Only a few counts were recorded for this clonotype. The rearrangement uses TRBV28 and TRBJ2-6; 13 bases map to TRBD2. V lost 4 bases and J lost 2; bases outside the gene matches: 5. Looked up from germline, CDR1 is MDHEN and CDR2 is SYDVKM. This CDR3 is 18 amino acids long. The CDR3, as DNA: TGTGCCAGCAGTTCCAGGACTAGCGGGAGAACTGGGGCCAACGTCCTGACTTTC. As protein: CASSSRTSGRTGANVLTF.

The V gene is TRBV7-2, the J gene TRBJ2-5; 9 bases agree with TRBD2. CDR3 length: 16 amino acids. J was trimmed by 5 bases and V by 5 bases; bases with no gene match: 12. Per germline, CDR1 SGHTA and CDR2 FQGNSA. The CDR3 DNA follows: TGTGCCAGCAGCCCTTGGGCTAGCGGGGACCTGGAGACCCAGTACTTC. Its translation is CASSPWASGDLETQYF.

The CDR3 spells CARPRDSLAKNIQYF. Written as DNA, the CDR3 is TGTGCCAGGCCCCGGGACAGTTTAGCCAAAAACATTCAGTACTTC. The chain employs TRBV14 and TRBJ2-4, with TRBD1 matching 7 bases. V gave up 9 bases and J gave up 0 bases; unmatched junction bases: 8. CDR1 SGHDN and CDR2 FVKESK come from the germline V gene. This CDR3 has 15 residues.

V gene TRBV25-1 combines with J gene TRBJ2-1; D call uncertain. The CDR3 runs to 14 residues. V was clipped by 7 bases and J by 0 bases, with 10 bases between them. Germline assignment: CDR1 MGHDK and CDR2 SYGVNS. CDR3 in DNA: TGTGCCAGCACGAAGGGTAGCTCCTACAATGAGCAGTTCTTC. It encodes CASTKGSSYNEQFF.

This clonotype was recorded once. The chain is built from TRBV11-2 and TRBJ2-5, with D uncertain. The CDR3 is made up of 12 amino acids. V lost 1 base, J lost 3 bases, and 3 bases lay in between. Per the germline V gene, CDR1 is SGHAT and CDR2 is FQNNGV. CDR3 region: CASSLAEETQYF. CDR3 bases: TGTGCCAGCAGCTTAGCGGAAGAGACCCAGTACTTC.

The table lists this clonotype with a few counts. The V call is TRBV19, the J call TRBJ2-7; 8 nucleotides align to TRBD1. The CDR3 is 14 residues long. Germline V gene data show CDR1 as LNHDA and CDR2 as SQIVND (reference sequence). V shed 5 bases, J shed 7 bases, and the junction held 10 bases outside the gene matches. The DNA of the CDR3 is TGTGCCAGTAGTGTGACCGGGACAGGCGGAGAGCAGTACTTC. Amino acid sequence: CASSVTGTGGEQYF.

This chain connects TRBV6-5 to TRBJ2-7, with TRBD1 matching over 8 bases. Germline CDR1 and CDR2: MNHEY and SVGAGI. This CDR3 spans 14 amino acids. The junction had 8 bases not matched to a gene; V was cut back by 8 bases and J by 2 bases. CDR3 amino acids: CASLRTGGPYEQYF. The CDR3 DNA reads TGTGCCAGCCTTCGCACAGGGGGGCCCTACGAGCAGTACTTC.

The chain joins TRBV12-3 or TRBV12-4 to TRBJ2-3, with 11 bases matching TRBD2. The junction had 7 bases not matched to a gene; V was cut back by 5 bases and J by 3 bases. The CDR3 is 16 amino acids. CDR3 in DNA: TGTGCCAGCAGTGCGTCGACTAGCGGGGCAACAGATACGCAGTATTTT. Translating it yields CASSASTSGATDTQYF.

The chain has TRBV7-6 and TRBJ2-3; D possibly corresponds to TRBD1 (6 bases). Trimming took off 5 bases at V and 5 bases at J, with 20 bases between the two ends. The germline CDR1 and CDR2 sequences are SGHVS and FNYEAQ. The CDR3 has 16 amino acids. The CDR3 loop is CASSHPREGGRDTQYF. The CDR3 DNA follows: TGTGCCAGCAGCCACCCAAGGGAAGGGGGTAGAGATACGCAGTATTTT.

The chain employs TRBV2 and TRBJ1-5, with D possibly matching TRBD1 (6 bases). CDR1 and CDR2 (germline): SNHLY, FYNNEI. There are 15 residues in the CDR3. V was cut by 2 bases and J by 0 bases, with 8 bases left in between. As DNA, the CDR3 is TGTGCCAGCAGTGAATTAGGGGGTAGCAATCAGCCCCAGCATTTT. This codes for CASSELGGSNQPQHF.

This chain uses TRBV7-9 with TRBJ1-1; D unresolved. Germline V gene sequence: CDR1 SEHNR, CDR2 FQNEAQ (reference sequence). Trimming left V 7 bases short and J 11 bases short, with 23 bases between. The CDR3 is made up of 14 amino acids. CDR3 in amino acids: CASTLRELRGDAFF. CDR3 bases: TGTGCCAGCACCCTACGGGAGCTTCGGGGTGATGCTTTCTTT.

The chain links TRBV28 to TRBJ2-3, with D perhaps assigned TRBD1 or TRBD2 (6 bases each). Trimming shortened V by 5 bases and J by 2 bases, and 32 bases separated the two germline ends. The CDR3 consists of 21 residues. Germline CDR1 and CDR2: MDHEN and SYDVKM. As DNA, the CDR3 is TGTGCCAGCAGTCCTAATAAGGGACGATTCACAGGGAGGAAGTTCACAGATACGCAGTATTTT. This codes for CASSPNKGRFTGRKFTDTQYF.

This clonotype was seen more than once but under ten times. The chain employs TRBV10-3 and TRBJ2-7; weak D call: TRBD1 (5 bases). This CDR3 comprises 13 residues. Trimming took 6 bases from V and 5 from J, leaving 14 bases between them. Germline assignment: CDR1 ENHRY and CDR2 SYGVKD. The CDR3 spells CAIRGAAGNEQYF. CDR3 coding DNA: TGTGCCATCAGAGGCGCTGCAGGGAACGAGCAGTACTTC.

The V call is TRBV7-2, the J call TRBJ2-1, with 9 positions matching TRBD2. The germline V gene encodes CDR1 SGHTA and CDR2 FQGNSA. This CDR3 is 16 amino acids long. V lost 1 base, J lost 2 bases, and 3 bases stayed unmatched. CDR3 in amino acids: CASSLDSGGPYNEQFF. In DNA, the CDR3 is TGTGCCAGCAGCTTAGATAGCGGGGGACCCTACAATGAGCAGTTCTTC.

A single count supports this clonotype. CDR3 sequence reads: CAISPSEQPYEQYF. The CDR3, as DNA: TGTGCCATCAGTCCTAGCGAGCAGCCCTACGAGCAGTACTTC. This chain connects TRBV10-3 to TRBJ2-7, with D perhaps matching TRBD2 (6 bases). The ends were cut back, 5 bases at V and 2 bases at J, with 13 bases in the middle. The CDR3 spans 14 residues. The germline V gene has CDR1 ENHRY and CDR2 SYGVKD.

Written as DNA, the CDR3 is TGTGCCAGCAGCTTAGACCTTAGATATGAGCAGTTCTTC. Amino acid sequence: CASSLDLRYEQFF. The rearrangement links TRBV11-2 to TRBJ2-1; D ambiguous. The CDR3 runs 13 residues. Germline V CDR1 and CDR2: SGHAT, FQNNGV. Trimming pared 0 bases from V and 8 bases from J, leaving 8 bases between.

This chain joins TRBV9 and TRBJ2-7, with TRBD2 matching 8 bases. The germline V gene encodes CDR1 SGDLS and CDR2 YYNGEE. The J segment lost 4 bases and the V segment lost 0 bases, leaving 3 bases of the junction unmatched. The CDR3 spans 14 residues. The CDR3 bases are TGTGCCAGCAGCGTAGACGGGAGGGCTTACGAGCAGTACTTC. As protein: CASSVDGRAYEQYF.

The chain joins TRBV6-6 to TRBJ2-1; 12 bases line up with TRBD2. V dropped 6 bases and J dropped 9; count of bases not matched to a gene: 9. CDR3 length: 15 residues. Germline CDR1 MNHNY, CDR2 SVGAGI (reference sequence). CDR3 nucleotides: TGTGCCAGCAGCCAAATACTAGCGGGGGGCGGTGAGCAGTTCTTC. Amino acid sequence: CASSQILAGGGEQFF.

This clonotype has only a few counts. The V and J genes are TRBV6-2 or TRBV6-3 and TRBJ2-1; TRBD2 matches at 10 bases. V lost 4 bases to trimming and J lost 4 bases; unmatched junction nucleotides: 4. This CDR3 comprises 15 residues. The germline V gene has CDR1 MNHEY and CDR2 SVGEGT. CDR3 sequence reads: CASSFSGGPYNEQFF. Written as DNA, the CDR3 is TGTGCCAGCAGTTTTAGCGGGGGGCCGTACAATGAGCAGTTCTTC.

The genes are TRBV5-1 and TRBJ2-2; D gene uncertain. V lost 5 bases, J lost 5 bases, and 4 bases lay in between. CDR3 size: 11 residues. Germline CDR1 SGHRS, CDR2 YFSETQ. The CDR3 reads CASRLTGELFF. DNA of the CDR3: TGCGCCAGCAGGCTTACCGGGGAGCTGTTTTTT.

This clonotype was found a few times. The CDR3 sequence is CSVVGGLTNNEQFF. The CDR3 DNA is TGCAGCGTTGTAGGGGGACTGACAAACAATGAGCAGTTCTTC. The chain recombines TRBV29-1 with TRBJ2-1; D could derive from TRBD1 or TRBD2 (6 bases each). The V and J ends lost 4 bases and 5 bases respectively, with 15 bases between them. Per germline, CDR1 SQVTM and CDR2 ANQGSEA. The CDR3 contains 14 residues.

In its sample, this clonotype was seen a few times. CDR3 sequence: CASRESAGDNEQFF. The CDR3 bases are TGTGCCAGCCGCGAGTCGGCGGGAGACAATGAGCAGTTCTTC. V usage is TRBV12-3 or TRBV12-4 and J usage is TRBJ2-1; TRBD2 matches at 7 bases. The CDR3 spans 14 residues. The V and J ends lost 8 bases and 5 bases, in that order; junction bases with no gene match: 9.